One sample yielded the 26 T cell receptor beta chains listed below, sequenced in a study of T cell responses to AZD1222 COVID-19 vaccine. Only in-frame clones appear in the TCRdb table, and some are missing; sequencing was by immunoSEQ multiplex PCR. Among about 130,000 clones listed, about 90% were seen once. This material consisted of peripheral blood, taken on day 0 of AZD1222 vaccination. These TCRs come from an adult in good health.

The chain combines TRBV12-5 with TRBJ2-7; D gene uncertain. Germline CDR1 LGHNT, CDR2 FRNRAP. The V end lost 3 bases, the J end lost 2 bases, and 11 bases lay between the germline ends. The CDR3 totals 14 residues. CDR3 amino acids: CASGFVGSPYEQYF. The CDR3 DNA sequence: TGTGCTAGTGGTTTTGTAGGGTCCCCCTACGAGCAGTACTTC.

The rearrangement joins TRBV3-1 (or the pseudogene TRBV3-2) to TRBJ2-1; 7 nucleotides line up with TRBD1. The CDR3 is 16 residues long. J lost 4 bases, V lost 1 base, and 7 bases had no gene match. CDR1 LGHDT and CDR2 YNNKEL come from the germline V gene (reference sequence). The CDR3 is CASSQGRQGNYNEQFF. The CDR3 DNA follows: TGTGCCAGCAGCCAAGGCCGACAGGGCAATTACAATGAGCAGTTCTTC.

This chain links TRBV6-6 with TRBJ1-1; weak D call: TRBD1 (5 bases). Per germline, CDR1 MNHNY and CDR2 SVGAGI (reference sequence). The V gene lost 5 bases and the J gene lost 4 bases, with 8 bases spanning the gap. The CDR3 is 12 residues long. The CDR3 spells CASSGGGTEAFF. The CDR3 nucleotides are TGTGCCAGCAGTGGGGGTGGCACTGAAGCTTTCTTT.

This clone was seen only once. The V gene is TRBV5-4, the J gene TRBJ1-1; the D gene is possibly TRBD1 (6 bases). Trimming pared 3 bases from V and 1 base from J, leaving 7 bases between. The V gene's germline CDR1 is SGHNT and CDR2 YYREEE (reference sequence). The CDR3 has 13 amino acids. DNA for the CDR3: TGTGCCAGCAGCTCACAGGGGAACACTGAAGCTTTCTTT. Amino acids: CASSSQGNTEAFF.

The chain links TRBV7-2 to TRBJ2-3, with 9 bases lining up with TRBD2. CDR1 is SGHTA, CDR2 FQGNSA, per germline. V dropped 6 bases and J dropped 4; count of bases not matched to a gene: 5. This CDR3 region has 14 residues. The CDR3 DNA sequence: TGTGCCAGCAGTGCGGGACTAGCATCAGATACGCAGTATTTT. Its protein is CASSAGLASDTQYF.

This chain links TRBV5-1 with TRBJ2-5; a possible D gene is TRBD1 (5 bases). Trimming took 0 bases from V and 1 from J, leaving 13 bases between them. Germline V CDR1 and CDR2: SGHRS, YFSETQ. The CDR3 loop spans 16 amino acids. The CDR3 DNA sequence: TGCGCCAGCAGCTTGGCCCGGACAACCCGCCAAGAGACCCAGTACTTC. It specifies CASSLARTTRQETQYF. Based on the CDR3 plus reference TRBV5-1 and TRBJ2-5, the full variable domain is KAGVTQTPRYLIKTRGQQVTLSCSPISGHRSVSWYQQTPGQGLQFLFEYFSETQRNKGNFPGRFSGRQFSNSRSEMNVSTLELGDSALYLCASSLARTTRQETQYFGPGTRLLVL.

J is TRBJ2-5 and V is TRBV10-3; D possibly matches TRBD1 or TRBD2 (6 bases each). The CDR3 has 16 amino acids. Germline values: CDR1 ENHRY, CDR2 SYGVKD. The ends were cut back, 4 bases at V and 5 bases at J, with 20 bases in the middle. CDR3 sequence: CAISADYATGRETQYF. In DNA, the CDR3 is TGTGCCATCAGTGCGGACTATGCAACAGGGAGGGAGACCCAGTACTTC.

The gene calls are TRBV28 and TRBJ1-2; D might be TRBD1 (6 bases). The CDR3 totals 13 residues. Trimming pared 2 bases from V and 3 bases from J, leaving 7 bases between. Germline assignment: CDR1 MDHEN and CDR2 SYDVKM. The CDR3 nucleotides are TGTGCCAGCAGTTTAGGGGGCCACTATGGCTACACCTTC. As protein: CASSLGGHYGYTF.

As DNA, the CDR3 is TGTGCCAGCAGCTTAGCGGCGGGAGGCTCCGGGGAGCTGTTTTTT. This encodes CASSLAAGGSGELFF. J is TRBJ2-2 and V is TRBV7-2; 8 nucleotides match TRBD2. V shed 0 bases, J shed 6 bases, and the junction held 3 bases outside the gene matches. Germline values: CDR1 SGHTA, CDR2 FQGNSA. The CDR3 sequence is 15 residues long.

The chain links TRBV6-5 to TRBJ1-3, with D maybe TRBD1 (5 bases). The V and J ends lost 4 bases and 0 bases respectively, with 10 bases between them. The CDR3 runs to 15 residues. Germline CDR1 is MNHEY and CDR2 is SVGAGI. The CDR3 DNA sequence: TGTGCCAGCAGTTTTGTGGGGCCCTCTGGAAACACCATATATTTT. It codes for CASSFVGPSGNTIYF.

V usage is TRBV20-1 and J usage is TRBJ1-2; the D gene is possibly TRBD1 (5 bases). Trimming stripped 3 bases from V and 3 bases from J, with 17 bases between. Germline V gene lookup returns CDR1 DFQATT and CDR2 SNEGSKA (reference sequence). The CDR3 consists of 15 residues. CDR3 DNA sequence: TGCAGTGCTAGTGAAGGGGCCAACCGAGACTATGGCTACACCTTC. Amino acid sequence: CSASEGANRDYGYTF.

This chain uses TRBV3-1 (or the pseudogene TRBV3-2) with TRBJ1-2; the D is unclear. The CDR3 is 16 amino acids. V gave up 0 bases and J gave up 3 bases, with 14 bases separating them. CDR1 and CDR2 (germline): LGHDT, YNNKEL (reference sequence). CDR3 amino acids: CASSQDAVPPDYGYTF. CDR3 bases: TGTGCCAGCAGCCAAGATGCGGTGCCGCCAGACTATGGCTACACCTTC.

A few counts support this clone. The CDR3 sequence is CASSLRAQTEKLFF. CDR3 bases: TGTGCCAGCAGCTTGCGGGCCCAGACCGAAAAACTGTTTTTT. This chain joins TRBV5-6 and TRBJ1-4, with unresolved D. This CDR3 is 14 amino acids long. V lost 1 base and J 8 bases, leaving 12 bases between the germline ends. Germline values: CDR1 SGHDT, CDR2 YYEEEE.

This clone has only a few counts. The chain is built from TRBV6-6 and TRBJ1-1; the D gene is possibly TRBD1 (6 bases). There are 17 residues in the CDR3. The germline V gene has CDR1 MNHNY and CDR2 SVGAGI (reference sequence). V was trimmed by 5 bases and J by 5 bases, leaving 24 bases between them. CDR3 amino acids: CASSPATGQKRRTEAFF. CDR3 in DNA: TGTGCCAGCAGTCCAGCCACAGGGCAAAAAAGAAGGACTGAAGCTTTCTTT.

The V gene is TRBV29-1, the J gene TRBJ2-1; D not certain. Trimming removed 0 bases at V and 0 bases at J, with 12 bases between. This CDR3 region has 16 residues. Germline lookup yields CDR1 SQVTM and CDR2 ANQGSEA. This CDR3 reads CSVEDRSTSSYNEQFF. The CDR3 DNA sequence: TGCAGCGTTGAAGATCGGTCTACAAGCTCCTACAATGAGCAGTTCTTC.

Here the CDR3 reads CAISEGSNANYGYTF. The CDR3 region has the DNA TGTGCCATCAGTGAGGGGTCCAATGCTAACTATGGCTACACCTTC. This chain uses TRBV10-3 with TRBJ1-2, with no clear D. Per the germline V gene, CDR1 is ENHRY and CDR2 is SYGVKD. The CDR3 is made up of 15 amino acids. V lost 2 bases and J lost 0, with 10 bases in between.

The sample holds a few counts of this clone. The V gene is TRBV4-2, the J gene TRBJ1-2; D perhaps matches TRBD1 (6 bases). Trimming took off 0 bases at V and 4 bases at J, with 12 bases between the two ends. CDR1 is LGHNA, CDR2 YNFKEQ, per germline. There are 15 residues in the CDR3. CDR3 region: CASSQEKQGPYGYTF. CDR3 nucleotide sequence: TGTGCCAGCAGCCAAGAAAAACAGGGTCCCTATGGCTACACCTTC.

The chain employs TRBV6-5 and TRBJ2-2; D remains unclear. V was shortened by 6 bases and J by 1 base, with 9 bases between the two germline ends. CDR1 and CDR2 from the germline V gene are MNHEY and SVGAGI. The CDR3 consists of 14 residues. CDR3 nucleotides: TGTGCCAGCAGGGGTGAAGGGAACACCGGGGAGCTGTTTTTT. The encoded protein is CASRGEGNTGELFF.

The CDR3 protein is CASSLGAATSGQETQYF. CDR3 nucleotides: TGTGCCAGCAGCTTAGGGGCCGCGACTAGCGGACAAGAGACCCAGTACTTC. V gene TRBV11-2 combines with J gene TRBJ2-5; 9 bases line up with TRBD2. Germline CDR1 SGHAT, CDR2 FQNNGV. CDR3 length: 17 residues. Unmatched junction bases numbered 8, after V lost 1 base and J lost 2 bases.

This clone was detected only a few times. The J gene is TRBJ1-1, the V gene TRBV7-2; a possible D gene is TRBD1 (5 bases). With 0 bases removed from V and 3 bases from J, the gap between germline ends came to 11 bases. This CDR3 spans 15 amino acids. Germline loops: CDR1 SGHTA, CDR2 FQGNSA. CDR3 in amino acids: CASSLAAARDTEAFF. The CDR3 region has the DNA TGTGCCAGCAGCTTAGCGGCGGCCAGGGACACTGAAGCTTTCTTT.

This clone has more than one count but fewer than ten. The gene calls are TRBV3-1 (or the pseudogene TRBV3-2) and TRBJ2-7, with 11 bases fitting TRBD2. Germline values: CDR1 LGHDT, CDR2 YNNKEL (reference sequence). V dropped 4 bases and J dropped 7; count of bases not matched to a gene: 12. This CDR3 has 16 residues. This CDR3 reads CASSPGLAVLQEEQYF. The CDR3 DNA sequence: TGTGCCAGCAGCCCGGGACTAGCGGTGCTACAGGAGGAGCAGTACTTC.

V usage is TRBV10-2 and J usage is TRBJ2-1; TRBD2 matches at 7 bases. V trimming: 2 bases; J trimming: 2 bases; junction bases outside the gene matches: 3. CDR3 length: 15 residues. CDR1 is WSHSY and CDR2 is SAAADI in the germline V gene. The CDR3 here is CASSEGRGTYNEQFF. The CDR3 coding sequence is TGCGCCAGCAGTGAGGGGCGGGGGACCTACAATGAGCAGTTCTTC.

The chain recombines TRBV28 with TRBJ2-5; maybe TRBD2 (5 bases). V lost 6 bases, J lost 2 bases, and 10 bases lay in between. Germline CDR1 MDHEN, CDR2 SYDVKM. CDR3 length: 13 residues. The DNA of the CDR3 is TGTGCCAGCAGCGGACTGAAGCAAGAGACCCAGTACTTC. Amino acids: CASSGLKQETQYF.

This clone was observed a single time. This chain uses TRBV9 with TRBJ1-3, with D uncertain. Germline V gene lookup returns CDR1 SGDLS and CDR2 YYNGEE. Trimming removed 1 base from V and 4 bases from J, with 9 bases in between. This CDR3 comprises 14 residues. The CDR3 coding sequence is TGTGCCAGCAGCGTAAAGTGGTCCGGAAACACCATATATTTT. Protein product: CASSVKWSGNTIYF.

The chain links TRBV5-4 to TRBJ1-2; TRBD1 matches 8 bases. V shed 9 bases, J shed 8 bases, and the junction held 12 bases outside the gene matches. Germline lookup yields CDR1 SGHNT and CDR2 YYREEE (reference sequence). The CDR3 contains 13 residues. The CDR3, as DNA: TGTGCCACCATAAAGGACAGGGCAGGAGGCTACACCTTC. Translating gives CATIKDRAGGYTF.

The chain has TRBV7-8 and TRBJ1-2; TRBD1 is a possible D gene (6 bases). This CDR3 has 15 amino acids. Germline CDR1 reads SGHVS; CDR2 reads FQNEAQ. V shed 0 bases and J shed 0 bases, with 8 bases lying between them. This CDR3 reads CASSLARGANYGYTF. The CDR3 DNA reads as TGTGCCAGCAGCTTAGCCAGGGGAGCTAACTATGGCTACACCTTC. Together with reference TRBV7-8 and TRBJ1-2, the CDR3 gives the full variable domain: GAGVSQSPRYKVAKRGQDVALRCDPISGHVSLFWYQQALGQGPEFLTYFQNEAQLDKSGLPSDRFFAERPEGSVSTLKIQRTQQEDSAVYLCASSLARGANYGYTFGSGTRLTVV.